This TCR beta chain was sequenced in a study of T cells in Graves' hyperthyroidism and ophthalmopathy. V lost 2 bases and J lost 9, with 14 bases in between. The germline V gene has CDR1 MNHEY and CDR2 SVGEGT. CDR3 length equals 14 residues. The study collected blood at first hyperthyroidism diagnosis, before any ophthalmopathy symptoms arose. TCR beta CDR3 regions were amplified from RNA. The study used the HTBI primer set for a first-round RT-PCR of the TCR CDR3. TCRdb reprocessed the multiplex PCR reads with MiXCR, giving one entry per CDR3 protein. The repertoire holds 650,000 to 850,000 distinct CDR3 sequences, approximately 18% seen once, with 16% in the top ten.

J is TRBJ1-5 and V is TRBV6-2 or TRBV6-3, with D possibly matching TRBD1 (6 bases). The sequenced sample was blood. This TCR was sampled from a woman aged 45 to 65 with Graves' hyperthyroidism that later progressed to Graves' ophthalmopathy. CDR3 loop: CASSYDAQGRPQHF. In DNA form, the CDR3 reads TGTGCCAGCAGTTACGACGCTCAGGGGAGGCCCCAGCATTTT.